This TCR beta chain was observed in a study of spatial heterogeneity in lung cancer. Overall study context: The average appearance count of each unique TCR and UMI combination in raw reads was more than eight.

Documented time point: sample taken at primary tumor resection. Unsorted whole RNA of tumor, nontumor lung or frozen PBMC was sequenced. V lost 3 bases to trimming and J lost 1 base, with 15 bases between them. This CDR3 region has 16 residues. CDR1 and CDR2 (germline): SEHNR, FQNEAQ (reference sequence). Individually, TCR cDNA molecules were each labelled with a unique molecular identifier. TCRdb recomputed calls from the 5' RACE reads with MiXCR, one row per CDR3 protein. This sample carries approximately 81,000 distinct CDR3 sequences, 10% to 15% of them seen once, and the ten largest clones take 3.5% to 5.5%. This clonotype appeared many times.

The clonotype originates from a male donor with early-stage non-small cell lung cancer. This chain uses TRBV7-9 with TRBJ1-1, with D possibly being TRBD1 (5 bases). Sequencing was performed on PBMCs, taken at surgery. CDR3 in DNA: TGTGCCAGCAGCTTGTTGGCTGGGGGGTCGAACACTGAAGCTTTCTTT. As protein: CASSLLAGGSNTEAFF. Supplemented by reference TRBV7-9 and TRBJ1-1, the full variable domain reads DTGVSQNPRHKITKRGQNVTFRCDPISEHNRLYWYRQTLGQGPEFLTYFQNEAQLEKSRLLSDRFSAERPKGSFSTLEIQRTEQGDSAMYLCASSLLAGGSNTEAFFGQGTRLTVV.